These 11 T cell receptor beta chains originate from one sample sequenced in a study of blood T cell repertoires in COVID-19. The table came from immunoSEQ multiplex PCR; TCRdb's copy has only in-frame clones and leaves some out. The table records approximately 300,000 clones, about 92% of them present only once. The specimen sequenced was PBMCs or T cells enriched from blood (not recorded which). Receptor source: a woman under 40 who had recovered from COVID-19.

Concerning this clone itself: Additional DNA sequences in this sample encode the identical CDR3. This rearrangement joins TRBV9 to TRBJ1-1, with D perhaps TRBD1 (5 bases). Germline loops: CDR1 SGDLS, CDR2 YYNGEE. The CDR3 is 13 residues long. Trimming left V 0 bases short and J 5 bases short, with 8 bases between. CDR3 bases: TGTGCCAGCAGCGTAGGGGGGAGGACTGAAGCTTTCTTT. Residues: CASSVGGRTEAFF.

The chain joins TRBV7-9 to TRBJ1-1; D is uncertain. The CDR3 length is 14 residues. The V end lost 5 bases, the J end lost 2 bases, and 12 bases lay between the germline ends. Germline V gene lookup returns CDR1 SEHNR and CDR2 FQNEAQ (reference sequence). The DNA for the CDR3 is TGTGCCAGCAGCCACAGTCAAGCAAACACTGAAGCTTTCTTT. Its protein is CASSHSQANTEAFF.

Only one count was recorded for this clone. The chain links TRBV7-2 to TRBJ1-1; possible D gene TRBD1, 5 bases. V lost 6 bases and J lost 1, with 9 bases in between. This CDR3 has 13 residues. The germline V gene has CDR1 SGHTA and CDR2 FQGNSA. The DNA for the CDR3 is TGTGCCAGCAGACTACAGGAGAACACTGAAGCTTTCTTT. Translation gives CASRLQENTEAFF.

The chain carries TRBV6-5 and TRBJ2-7, with TRBD1 identical over 10 bases. Germline trimming cut 2 bases from V and 4 bases from J; bases unmatched to any gene: 8. The length of the CDR3 is 16 residues. Germline values: CDR1 MNHEY, CDR2 SVGAGI. The chain's CDR3 is CASSYKPGQGKYEQYF. DNA of the CDR3: TGTGCCAGCAGTTACAAACCGGGACAGGGGAAATACGAGCAGTACTTC.

This chain joins TRBV28 and TRBJ2-7; D remains ambiguous. In germline, CDR1 is MDHEN, CDR2 SYDVKM. V lost 1 base to trimming and J lost 3 bases, with 10 bases between them. The CDR3 is 14 residues long. The CDR3: CASSLLGPNYEQYF. The CDR3 region has the DNA TGTGCCAGCAGTTTATTGGGCCCTAACTACGAGCAGTACTTC.

V gene TRBV14 combines with J gene TRBJ2-1, with TRBD1 as a possible D gene (5 bases). V lost 3 bases to trimming and J lost 4 bases, with 13 bases between them. The length of the CDR3 is 15 residues. In germline, CDR1 is SGHDN, CDR2 FVKESK. CDR3 residues: CASSQDRGKYNEQFF. DNA for the CDR3: TGTGCCAGCAGCCAGGATAGGGGAAAGTACAATGAGCAGTTCTTC.

This chain links TRBV9 with TRBJ1-6; D is uncertain. V lost 1 base, J lost 7 bases, and 9 bases lay in between. CDR3 size: 14 residues. Germline V lookup: CDR1 SGDLS, CDR2 YYNGEE. The CDR3: CASSVSTGNSPLHF. The CDR3 DNA sequence: TGTGCCAGCAGCGTATCCACGGGGAATTCACCCCTCCACTTT.

The J gene is TRBJ2-5, the V gene TRBV6-5, with a tentative D call TRBD2 (5 bases). With 0 bases removed from V and 2 bases from J, the gap between germline ends came to 7 bases. Germline assignment: CDR1 MNHEY and CDR2 SVGAGI. CDR3 length equals 14 residues. DNA of the CDR3: TGTGCCAGCAGTTACTCAACGGGGCAAGAGACCCAGTACTTC. Protein product: CASSYSTGQETQYF.

V usage is TRBV28 and J usage is TRBJ2-7; D call uncertain. In germline, CDR1 is MDHEN, CDR2 SYDVKM. This CDR3 has 14 residues. V was pared by 6 bases and J by 5 bases, with 17 bases between. The CDR3 nucleotides are TGTGCCAGCAGCCTTGTACAGTGGCCCGACGAGCAGTACTTC. It specifies CASSLVQWPDEQYF.

This chain links TRBV9 with TRBJ2-6, with D perhaps TRBD1 (6 bases). CDR3 length equals 15 residues. Germline V gene sequence: CDR1 SGDLS, CDR2 YYNGEE. The germline V and J ends were trimmed by 10 bases and 2 bases, with 16 bases remaining between them. For the CDR3, the DNA is TGTGCCTCAACAGGACAGAACCCTGGGGCCAACGTCCTGACTTTC. This translates into CASTGQNPGANVLTF.

The V gene is TRBV19, the J gene TRBJ2-1; TRBD2 might be the D (5 bases). V lost 5 bases, J lost 6 bases, and 14 bases lay in between. CDR1 and CDR2 (germline): LNHDA, SQIVND (reference sequence). The CDR3 is made up of 14 amino acids. The CDR3 sequence is CASSGASKGNEQFF. CDR3 coding DNA: TGTGCCAGTAGTGGTGCTAGCAAAGGCAATGAGCAGTTCTTC.